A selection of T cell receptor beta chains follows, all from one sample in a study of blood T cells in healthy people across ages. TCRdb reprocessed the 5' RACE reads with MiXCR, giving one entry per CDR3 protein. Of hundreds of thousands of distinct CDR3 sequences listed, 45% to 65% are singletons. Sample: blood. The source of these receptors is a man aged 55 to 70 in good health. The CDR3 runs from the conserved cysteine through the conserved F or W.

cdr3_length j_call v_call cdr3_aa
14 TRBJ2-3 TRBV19 CASTEAWGTDTQYF
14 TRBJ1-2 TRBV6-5 CASSPGTGIYGYTF
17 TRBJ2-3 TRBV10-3 CAISGKPGRESTDTQYF
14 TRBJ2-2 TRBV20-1 CSASQGSNTGELFF
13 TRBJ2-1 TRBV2 CASSEVFPDEQFF
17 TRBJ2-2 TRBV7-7 CASSRRLALRGTGELFF
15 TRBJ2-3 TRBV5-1 CASSHGQAGTDTQYF
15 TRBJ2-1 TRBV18 CASSPREVKWNEQFF
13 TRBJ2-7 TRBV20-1 CSANGQVEYEQYF
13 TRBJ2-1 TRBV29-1 CSGGLAGNNEQFF
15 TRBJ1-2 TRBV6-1 CASSEHRTGTNGYTF
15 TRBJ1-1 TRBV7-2 CASSFDVSGTSQAFF
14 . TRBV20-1 CSAINQARYNEQYF
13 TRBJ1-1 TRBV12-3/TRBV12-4 CASSVTLNTEAFF
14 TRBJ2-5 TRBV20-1 CSVPPGEEQETQYF
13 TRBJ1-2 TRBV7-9 CASSLGSEDGYTF
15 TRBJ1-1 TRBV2 CASSPPDPRNTEAFF
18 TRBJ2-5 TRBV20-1 CSARDSGGSGGDRNTQYF
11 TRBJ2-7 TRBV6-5 CASSYGRFEYF
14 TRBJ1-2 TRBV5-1 CASSDNRGQSGYTF
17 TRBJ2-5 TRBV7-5 CISVSEATGTGEETQYF
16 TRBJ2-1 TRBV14 CASSPLGAGEYNEQFF
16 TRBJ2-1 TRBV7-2 CASSLGQGSSYNEQFF